This TCR beta chain was recovered during a study of response to subunit inactivated influenza vaccine. From the RT-PCR reads, TCRdb called clonotypes with MiXCR, one entry per CDR3 protein. The repertoire has approximately 300,000 distinct CDR3 sequences, 20% to 25% of them found once; the top ten carry approximately 10%. Findings of the study overall: The authors suggested that every seasonal influenza vaccination recruits few new T cells.

This clonotype was counted at least ten times. What it binds is unknown. The germline gives CDR1 LNHNV, CDR2 YYDKDF (reference sequence). This CDR3 contains 16 residues. V was cut by 0 bases and J by 6 bases, with 15 bases left in between. This chain uses TRBV15 with TRBJ2-4; D gene unclear. The sample here was PBMCs from blood, taken less than 22 months after vaccination. This receptor was identified in a man aged 45 to 75 who received an inactivated influenza vaccine. CDR3 DNA: TGTGCCACCAGCAGAGATCCTGGCGGTACGAGAAACATTCAGTACTTC. Its protein product is CATSRDPGGTRNIQYF.